Shown below are 27 T cell receptor beta chains from a single sample sequenced in a study of response to subunit inactivated influenza vaccine. MiXCR, applied by TCRdb to the RT-PCR reads, yields one record per CDR3 protein. The sample records 650,000 to 850,000 distinct CDR3 sequences, approximately 15% being singletons. This material consisted of PBMCs from blood, taken 14 days before vaccination. These receptors all come from a man over 45 who received an inactivated influenza vaccine.

This clonotype was found many times. The chain is built from TRBV10-3 and TRBJ1-2; D gene ambiguous. The CDR3 runs to 13 residues. V was pared by 3 bases and J by 8 bases, with 13 bases between. Germline V gives CDR1 ENHRY, CDR2 SYGVKD. The chain's CDR3 is CAISDQVGWGYTF. CDR3 DNA: TGTGCCATCAGTGACCAAGTCGGCTGGGGCTACACCTTC.

The rearrangement uses TRBV28 and TRBJ2-1; 7 positions agree with TRBD2. V trimming: 3 bases; J trimming: 10 bases; junction bases outside the gene matches: 9. Germline CDR1 MDHEN, CDR2 SYDVKM. The CDR3 length is 14 residues. In DNA, the CDR3 is TGTGCCAGCAGTTTGGCGGGAGAGAGGCAGGAGCAGTTCTTC. Its translation: CASSLAGERQEQFF.

This chain uses TRBV7-9 with TRBJ2-1; D perhaps matches TRBD1 (5 bases). In germline, CDR1 is SEHNR, CDR2 FQNEAQ (reference sequence). CDR3 length: 16 residues. Trimming shortened V by 0 bases and J by 3 bases, and 12 bases separated the two germline ends. The CDR3 DNA reads TGTGCCAGCAGCTTAGCGTATCAGGGAAGCTACAATGAGCAGTTCTTC. It is translated as CASSLAYQGSYNEQFF.

This clonotype was observed a handful of times. Its ends do not fully match the called genes, so a read error is possible. V is TRBV6-5 and J is TRBJ2-2; D uncertain. Germline loops: CDR1 MNHEY, CDR2 SVGAGI. The CDR3 is 15 amino acids. The CDR3 here is CASSNSRRPTGELFF. CDR3 DNA sequence: TGTGCCAGCAGTAACTCTCGCAGACCGACCGGGGAGCTGTTTTTT.

This chain connects TRBV12-3 or TRBV12-4 to TRBJ2-6; no definite D call. V was clipped by 6 bases and J by 1 base, with 10 bases between them. This CDR3 region has 15 residues. Here the CDR3 DNA reads TGTGCCAGCAGCCCCGAAGGGTCTGGGGCCAACGTCCTGACTTTC. It is translated as CASSPEGSGANVLTF.

This clonotype was picked up a small number of times. V usage is TRBV29-1 and J usage is TRBJ2-1; TRBD2 matches at 9 bases. The CDR3 runs 14 residues. V lost 2 bases to trimming and J lost 8 bases; unmatched junction nucleotides: 7. CDR1 is SQVTM, CDR2 ANQGSEA, per germline. CDR3 amino acids: CSVERAGGYDEQFF. CDR3 DNA sequence: TGCAGCGTTGAACGAGCGGGAGGTTACGATGAGCAGTTCTTC.

The chain employs TRBV4-3 and TRBJ2-1; 7 bases line up with TRBD2. This CDR3 region has 17 residues. Germline V lookup: CDR1 LGHNA, CDR2 YSLEER. Trimming removed 3 bases from V and 7 bases from J; junction bases left unmatched: 15. The CDR3 region has the DNA TGCGCCAGCAGCCAGTCGGGAGGCGGGACTTTTAGGAATGAGCAGTTCTTC. Translated: CASSQSGGGTFRNEQFF.

This clonotype was seen repeatedly, ten times or more. V gene TRBV5-1 combines with J gene TRBJ2-2; D might be TRBD1 or TRBD2, each matching 6 bases. The CDR3 runs 17 residues. V gave up 4 bases and J gave up 0 bases, with 16 bases separating them. CDR1 and CDR2 from the germline V gene are SGHRS and YFSETQ. The CDR3 DNA is TGCGCCAGCAGCCAGCCTCGGGGGCCTACGAACACCGGGGAGCTGTTTTTT. This sequence encodes CASSQPRGPTNTGELFF.

This clonotype came up a few times. The rearrangement joins TRBV7-9 to TRBJ1-2; D gene uncertain. V was clipped by 5 bases and J by 8 bases, with 9 bases between them. CDR1 is SEHNR, CDR2 FQNEAQ, per germline (reference sequence). The CDR3 covers 11 residues. The CDR3 protein is CASSRLGGYTF. The CDR3 nucleotides are TGTGCCAGCAGCCGTTTAGGGGGCTACACCTTC.

The chain is built from TRBV4-3 and TRBJ2-5, with D maybe TRBD1 (5 bases). V was pared by 7 bases and J by 1 base, with 19 bases between. Germline CDR1 and CDR2: LGHNA and YSLEER. CDR3 length: 16 amino acids. The CDR3 DNA reads as TGCGCCAGCATCAGCCGGAAGAACAGGTTCCAAGAGACCCAGTACTTC. This translates into CASISRKNRFQETQYF.

This clonotype was seen more than once but under ten times. The chain combines TRBV9 with TRBJ2-2; D is possibly TRBD2 (5 bases). V dropped 4 bases and J dropped 13 bases, with 14 bases sitting between them. The CDR3 is 12 amino acids. Germline CDR1 and CDR2: SGDLS and YYNGEE. The CDR3 loop is CASSSTDRGLFF. The DNA of the CDR3 is TGTGCCAGCAGCTCAACAGACCGGGGGCTGTTTTTT.

The CDR3 here is CASSQESGLAYNEQFF. In DNA form, the CDR3 reads TGCGCCAGCAGCCAAGAATCGGGACTAGCCTACAATGAGCAGTTCTTC. The chain couples TRBV4-1 to TRBJ2-1; TRBD2 agrees at 8 bases. CDR3 length: 16 amino acids. J was trimmed by 2 bases and V by 0 bases; bases with no gene match: 3. Germline V CDR1 and CDR2: MGHRA, YSYEKL.

This clonotype was seen more than once but under ten times. The chain's CDR3 is CASRESPLMEQYF. Here the CDR3 DNA reads TGTGCCAGCAGGGAAAGCCCTCTTATGGAGCAGTACTTC. The J gene is TRBJ2-7, the V gene TRBV2, with D uncertain. Germline V gene sequence: CDR1 SNHLY, CDR2 FYNNEI. V lost 6 bases and J lost 7, with 16 bases in between. This CDR3 comprises 13 residues.

This clonotype was recorded at least ten times. The chain has TRBV6-5 and TRBJ2-7; D uncertain. The length of the CDR3 is 13 residues. Germline V gene sequence: CDR1 MNHEY, CDR2 SVGAGI. V was shortened by 4 bases and J by 3 bases, with 10 bases between the two germline ends. The CDR3 nucleotides are TGTGCCAGCAGTTGGAGCACATACTACGAGCAGTACTTC. Protein: CASSWSTYYEQYF.

In this sample, this clonotype turned up a few times. Relative to the germline gene, one junction end is altered; a read error may explain this. This sequence joins TRBV7-2 and TRBJ2-2; TRBD2 agrees at 7 bases. Germline V gene lookup returns CDR1 SGHTA and CDR2 FQGNSA. This CDR3 spans 15 amino acids. CDR3 amino acids: CASSLAEPNTGELFF. The CDR3 DNA reads TGTGCCAGCAGCCTAGCGGAGCCGAACACCGGGGAGCTGTTTTTT.

This clonotype came up a few times. The CDR3 spells CASSLERTQYF. The CDR3 DNA sequence: TGTGCCAGCTCACTGGAAAGGACCCAGTACTTC. The gene calls are TRBV18 and TRBJ2-5; D call uncertain. Between the trimmed V and J ends, which lost 4 bases and 7 bases, there was a span of 7 bases. There are 11 residues in the CDR3. From germline, CDR1 is KGHSH and CDR2 LQKENI.

This clonotype was recorded a few times. This chain joins TRBV24-1 and TRBJ2-2; D gene ambiguous. CDR3 size: 15 residues. Germline V gene lookup returns CDR1 KGHDR and CDR2 SFDVKD. V dropped 5 bases and J dropped 4 bases, with 13 bases sitting between them. In DNA, the CDR3 is TGTGCCACCAGTGGGATTCAGGAGCTCACCGGGGAGCTGTTTTTT. Translated: CATSGIQELTGELFF.

This chain uses TRBV20-1 with TRBJ1-1, with TRBD1 matching over 10 bases. The V gene's germline CDR1 is DFQATT and CDR2 SNEGSKA (reference sequence). The J segment lost 4 bases and the V segment lost 1 base, leaving 3 bases of the junction unmatched. The CDR3 spans 14 residues. The CDR3 reads CSARGRTGGTEAFF. The CDR3 DNA reads as TGCAGTGCTAGAGGAAGGACAGGGGGCACTGAAGCTTTCTTT.

This clonotype showed up just a few times. The chain uses TRBV4-2 and TRBJ2-2, with D maybe TRBD2 (7 bases). Trimming left V 1 base short and J 3 bases short, with 9 bases between. The CDR3 runs 15 residues. CDR1 and CDR2 (germline): LGHNA, YNFKEQ. CDR3 loop: CASSQAGGDTGELFF. The CDR3 bases are TGTGCCAGCAGCCAAGCGGGGGGCGACACCGGGGAGCTGTTTTTT.

The J gene is TRBJ2-7, the V gene TRBV7-8; the match to TRBD1 covers 8 bases. This CDR3 is built from 18 residues. The germline CDR1 and CDR2 sequences are SGHVS and FQNEAQ. Trimming cost V 6 bases and J 2 bases; bases outside gene matches: 18. Here the CDR3 DNA reads TGTGCCAGCAGGAAGGAGGCAGGGGGCGATATCTTCCCCTACGAGCAGTACTTC. Its translation is CASRKEAGGDIFPYEQYF.

This clonotype was observed at least ten times. The J gene is TRBJ1-6, the V gene TRBV4-3, with D perhaps matching TRBD1 (5 bases). The CDR3 totals 16 residues. Per the germline V gene, CDR1 is LGHNA and CDR2 is YSLEER. V was clipped by 0 bases and J by 7 bases, with 13 bases between them. The DNA of the CDR3 is TGCGCCAGCAGCCAAGATGGACACCTTCCCAATTCACCCCTCCACTTT. It translates to CASSQDGHLPNSPLHF.

This clonotype was counted only a few times. V is TRBV6-4 and J is TRBJ2-3; 9 nucleotides align to TRBD1. Germline lookup yields CDR1 MRHNA and CDR2 SNTAGT. After removal of 5 bases from V and 2 bases from J, the junction contained 14 bases not matched to a gene. There are 18 residues in the CDR3. The CDR3 sequence: CASSRLYGTGSNTDTQYF. As DNA, the CDR3 is TGTGCCAGCAGTCGACTCTACGGGACAGGGAGCAACACAGATACGCAGTATTTT.

The chain combines TRBV5-1 with TRBJ2-1; D possibly corresponds to TRBD2 (6 bases). This CDR3 is 14 amino acids long. V lost 0 bases to trimming and J lost 7 bases, with 11 bases between them. Germline V gene sequence: CDR1 SGHRS, CDR2 YFSETQ. As DNA, the CDR3 is TGCGCCAGCAGCTTGGAGCGGGCGGATAATGAGCAGTTCTTC. Amino acids: CASSLERADNEQFF.

The rearrangement uses TRBV10-2 and TRBJ1-4; the match to TRBD1 covers 12 bases. This CDR3 spans 14 amino acids. Per the germline V gene, CDR1 is WSHSY and CDR2 is SAAADI. With V trimmed by 8 bases and J by 7 bases, 5 bases remained unmatched. The CDR3 coding sequence is TGCGCCAGCGGCCGGGACAGGGGGCGTGAAAAACTGTTTTTT. Translating it yields CASGRDRGREKLFF.

This clonotype occurred a few times. The J gene is TRBJ2-1, the V gene TRBV15; 10 nucleotides line up with TRBD1. V gave up 0 bases and J gave up 8 bases; unmatched junction bases: 4. Germline V gene data show CDR1 as LNHNV and CDR2 as YYDKDF (reference sequence). The CDR3 has 15 residues. The CDR3 is CATSREGQGIDEQFF. The DNA for the CDR3 is TGTGCCACCAGCAGAGAGGGACAGGGGATAGATGAGCAGTTCTTC.

This clonotype was counted only a few times. The junction departs from germline at one end; a sequencing error may be responsible. The chain joins TRBV11-2 to TRBJ2-1; D remains unclear. CDR1 SGHAT and CDR2 FQNNGV come from the germline V gene. This CDR3 is 13 amino acids long. CDR3 coding DNA: TGTGCCAGCACCTTGATCTCCTTCAATGAGCAGTTCTTC. This codes for CASTLISFNEQFF.

This clonotype was counted at least ten times. The chain employs TRBV20-1 and TRBJ2-7; TRBD2 matches 10 bases. Germline V gives CDR1 DFQATT, CDR2 SNEGSKA (reference sequence). Losses at the gene ends were 5 bases for V and 3 bases for J; bases not matched to a gene: 7. This CDR3 spans 14 amino acids. The CDR3 region has the DNA TGCAGTGCTCGTTGGACTAGCGGTGGCTACGAGCAGTACTTC. It yields the protein CSARWTSGGYEQYF.